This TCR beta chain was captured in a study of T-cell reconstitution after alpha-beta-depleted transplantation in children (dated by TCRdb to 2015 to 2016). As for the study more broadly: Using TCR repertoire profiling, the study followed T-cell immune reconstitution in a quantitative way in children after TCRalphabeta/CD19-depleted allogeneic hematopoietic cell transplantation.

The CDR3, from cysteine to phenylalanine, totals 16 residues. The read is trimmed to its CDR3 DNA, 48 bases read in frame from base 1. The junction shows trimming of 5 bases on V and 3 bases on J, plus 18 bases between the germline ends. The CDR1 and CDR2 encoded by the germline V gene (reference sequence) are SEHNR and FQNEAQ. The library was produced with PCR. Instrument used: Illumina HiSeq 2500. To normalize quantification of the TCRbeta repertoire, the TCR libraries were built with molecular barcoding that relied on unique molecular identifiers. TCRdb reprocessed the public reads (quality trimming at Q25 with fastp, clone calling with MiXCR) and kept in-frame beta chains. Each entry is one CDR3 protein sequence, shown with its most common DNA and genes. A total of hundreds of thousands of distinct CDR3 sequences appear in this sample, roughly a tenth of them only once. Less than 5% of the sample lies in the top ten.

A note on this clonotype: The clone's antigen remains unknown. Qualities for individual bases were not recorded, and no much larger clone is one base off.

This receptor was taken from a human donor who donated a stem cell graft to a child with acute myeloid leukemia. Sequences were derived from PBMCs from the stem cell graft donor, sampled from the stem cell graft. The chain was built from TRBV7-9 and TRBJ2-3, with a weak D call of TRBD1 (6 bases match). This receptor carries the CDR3 CASSLPRAGETDTQYF. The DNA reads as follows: TGTGCCAGCAGCCTACCCCGAGCAGGGGAAACAGATACGCAGTATTTT.